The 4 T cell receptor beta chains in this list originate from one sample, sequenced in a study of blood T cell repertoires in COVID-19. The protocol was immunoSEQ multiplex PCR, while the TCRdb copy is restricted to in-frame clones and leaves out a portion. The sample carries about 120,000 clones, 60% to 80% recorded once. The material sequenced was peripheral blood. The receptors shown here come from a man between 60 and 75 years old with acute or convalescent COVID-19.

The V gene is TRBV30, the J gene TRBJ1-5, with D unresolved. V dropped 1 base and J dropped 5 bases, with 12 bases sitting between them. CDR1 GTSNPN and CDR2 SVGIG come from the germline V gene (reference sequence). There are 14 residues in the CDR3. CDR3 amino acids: CAWSESNTYQPQHF. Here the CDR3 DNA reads TGTGCCTGGAGTGAAAGTAACACCTATCAGCCCCAGCATTTT.

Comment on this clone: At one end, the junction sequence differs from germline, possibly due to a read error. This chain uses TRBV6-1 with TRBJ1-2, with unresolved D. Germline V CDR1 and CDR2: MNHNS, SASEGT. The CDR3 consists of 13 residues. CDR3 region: CASSEGRSHGYTF. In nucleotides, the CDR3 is TGTGCCAGCAGCGAAGGGCGGTCCCATGGCTACACCTTC.

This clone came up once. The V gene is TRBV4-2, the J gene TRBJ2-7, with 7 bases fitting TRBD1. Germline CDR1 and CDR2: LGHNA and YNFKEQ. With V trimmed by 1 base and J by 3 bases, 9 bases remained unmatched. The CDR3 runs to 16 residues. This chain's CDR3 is CASSQAFVDRVYEQYF. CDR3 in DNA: TGTGCCAGCAGCCAAGCGTTTGTAGACAGGGTCTACGAGCAGTACTTC.

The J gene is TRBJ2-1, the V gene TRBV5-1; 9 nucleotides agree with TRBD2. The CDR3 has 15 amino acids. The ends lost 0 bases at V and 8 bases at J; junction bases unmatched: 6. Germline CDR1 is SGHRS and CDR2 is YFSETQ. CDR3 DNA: TGCGCCAGCAGCTTGGCTAGCGGGACGATGTATGAGCAGTTCTTC. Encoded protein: CASSLASGTMYEQFF.